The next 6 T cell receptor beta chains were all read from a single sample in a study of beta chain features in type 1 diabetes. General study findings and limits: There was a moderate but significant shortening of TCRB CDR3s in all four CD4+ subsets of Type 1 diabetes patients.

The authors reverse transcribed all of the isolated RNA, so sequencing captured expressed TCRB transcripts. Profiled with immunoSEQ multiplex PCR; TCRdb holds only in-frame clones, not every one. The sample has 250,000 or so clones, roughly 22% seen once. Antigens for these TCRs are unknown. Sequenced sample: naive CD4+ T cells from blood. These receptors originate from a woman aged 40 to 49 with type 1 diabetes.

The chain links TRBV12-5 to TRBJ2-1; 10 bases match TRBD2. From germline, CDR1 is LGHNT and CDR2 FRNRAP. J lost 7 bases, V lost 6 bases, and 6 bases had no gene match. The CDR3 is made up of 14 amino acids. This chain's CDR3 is CASGTSGAPNEQFF. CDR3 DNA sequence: TGTGCTAGTGGAACTAGCGGGGCCCCAAATGAGCAGTTCTTC.

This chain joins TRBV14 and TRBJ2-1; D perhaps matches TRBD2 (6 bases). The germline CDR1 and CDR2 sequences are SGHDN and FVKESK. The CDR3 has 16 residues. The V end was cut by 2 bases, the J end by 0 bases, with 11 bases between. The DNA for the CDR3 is TGTGCCAGCAGCCAACTGGCGGGGAGCTCCTACAATGAGCAGTTCTTC. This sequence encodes CASSQLAGSSYNEQFF. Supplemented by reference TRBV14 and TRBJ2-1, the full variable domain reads EAGVTQFPSHSVIEKGQTVTLRCDPISGHDNLYWYRRVMGKEIKFLLHFVKESKQDESGMPNNRFLAERTGGTYSTLKVQPAELEDSGVYFCASSQLAGSSYNEQFFGPGTRLTVL.

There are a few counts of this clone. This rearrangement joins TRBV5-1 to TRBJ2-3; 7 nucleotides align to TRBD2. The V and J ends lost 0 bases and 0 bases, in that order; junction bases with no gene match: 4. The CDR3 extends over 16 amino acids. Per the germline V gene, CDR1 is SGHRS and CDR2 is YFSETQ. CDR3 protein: CASSLAPSGSTDTQYF. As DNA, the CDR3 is TGCGCCAGCAGCTTGGCTCCTAGCGGCAGCACAGATACGCAGTATTTT.

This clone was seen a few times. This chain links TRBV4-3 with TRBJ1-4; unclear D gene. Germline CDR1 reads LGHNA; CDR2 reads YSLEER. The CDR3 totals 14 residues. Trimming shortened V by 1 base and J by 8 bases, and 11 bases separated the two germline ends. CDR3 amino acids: CASSQVLSGEKLFF. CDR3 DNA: TGCGCCAGCAGCCAAGTCTTAAGCGGGGAAAAACTGTTTTTT.

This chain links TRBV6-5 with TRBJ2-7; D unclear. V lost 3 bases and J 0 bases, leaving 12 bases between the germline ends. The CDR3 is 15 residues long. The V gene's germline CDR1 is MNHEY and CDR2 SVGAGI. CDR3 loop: CASSYGTVPSYEQYF. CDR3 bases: TGTGCCAGCAGTTATGGCACAGTTCCCTCCTACGAGCAGTACTTC.

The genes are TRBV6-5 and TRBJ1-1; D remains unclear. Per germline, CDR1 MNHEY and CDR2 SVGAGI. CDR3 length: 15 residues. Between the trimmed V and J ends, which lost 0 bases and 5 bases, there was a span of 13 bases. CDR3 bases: TGTGCCAGCAGTTACTCACCCGATGTGCTAACTGAAGCTTTCTTT. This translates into CASSYSPDVLTEAFF.